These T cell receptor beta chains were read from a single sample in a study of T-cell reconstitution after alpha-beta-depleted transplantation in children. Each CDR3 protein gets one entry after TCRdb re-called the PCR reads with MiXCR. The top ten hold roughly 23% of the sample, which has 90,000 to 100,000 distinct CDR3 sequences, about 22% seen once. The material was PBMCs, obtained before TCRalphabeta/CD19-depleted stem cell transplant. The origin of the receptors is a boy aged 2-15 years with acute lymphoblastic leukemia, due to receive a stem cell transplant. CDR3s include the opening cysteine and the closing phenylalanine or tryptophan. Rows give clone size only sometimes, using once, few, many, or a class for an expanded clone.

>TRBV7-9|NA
CASSSFGILGGNQQFF
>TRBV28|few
CASSYSPRNNEQFF
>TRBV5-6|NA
CASSLAGTGLRGYTF
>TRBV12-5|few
CANSQRDKFF
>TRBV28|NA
CALGGAASRRVYGYTF
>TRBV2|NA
CASRNTGLAEEPTDTQYF
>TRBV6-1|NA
CASSRPGLAGGSSYEQYF
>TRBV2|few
CARSPRGGLNGDEQYF
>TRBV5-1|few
CASAGGVGGNEQFF
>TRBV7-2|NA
CASSWRSTEPQETQYF
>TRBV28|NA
CASRSEWGGELFF
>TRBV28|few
CASSPYGGQETQYF
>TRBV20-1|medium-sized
CSARDLAEYNEQFF
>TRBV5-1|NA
CASSSQGETQYF
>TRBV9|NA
CASTESGTSGTEQYF
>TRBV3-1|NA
CASSQDRVGFAGELFF
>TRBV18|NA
CASSPARDLEQYF
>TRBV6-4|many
CASSEGAGANVLTF
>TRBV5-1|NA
CASSLLGLAHQGTDTQYF
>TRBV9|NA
CASSVGTGNYGYTF
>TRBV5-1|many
CASSFGVPGSSEQYF
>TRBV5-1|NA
CASSLEGGGMTEAFF
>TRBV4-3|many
CASSQDGLFEQFF
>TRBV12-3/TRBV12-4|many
CASSPPGDAEGKTQYF
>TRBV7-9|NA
CASSMSFTSTDTQYF
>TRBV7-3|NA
CASSQKPGPYTDTQYF
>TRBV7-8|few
CASSLGPSGVSTQYF
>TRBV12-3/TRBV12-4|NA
CASSRPRTSGSDEQFF